This T cell receptor (beta chain) was observed in a study of cytomegalovirus exposure and HLA in healthy donors. Note on this clone: What it binds is not known.

The V end was cut by 2 bases, the J end by 0 bases, with 8 bases between. This CDR3 has 15 amino acids. Germline CDR1 reads SNHLY; CDR2 reads FYNNEI. General study points: In a later analysis, a missense DCLRE1C variant was linked to TCR beta V- and J-gene trimming. 87-base-pair reads could not separate some V segments, including TRBV6-2 and TRBV6-3. The presence/absence work took it that sequencing depth was about the same across donors.

Amplification used 60 Vbeta primers and 13 Jbeta primers. How the authors handled the data: A later analysis counted around 74 million unique TCR beta chains, around 12 million shared. Measured with immunoSEQ multiplex PCR; TCRdb has only the in-frame clones, and not every one. The V and J calls and clone size are taken from that table; D and trimming were inferred from the DNA. The sample includes more than 65,000 clones, 65% to 85% of them seen just once. The sequencing sample was made of PBMCs. The clonotype was recovered from a woman aged 40 to 50 in good health and CMV-seropositive. This sequence joins TRBV2 and TRBJ1-5, with D hard to call. The CDR3 DNA follows: TGTGCCAGCAGTGAACACCAGTATAGCAATCAGCCCCAGCATTTT. The encoded protein is CASSEHQYSNQPQHF.